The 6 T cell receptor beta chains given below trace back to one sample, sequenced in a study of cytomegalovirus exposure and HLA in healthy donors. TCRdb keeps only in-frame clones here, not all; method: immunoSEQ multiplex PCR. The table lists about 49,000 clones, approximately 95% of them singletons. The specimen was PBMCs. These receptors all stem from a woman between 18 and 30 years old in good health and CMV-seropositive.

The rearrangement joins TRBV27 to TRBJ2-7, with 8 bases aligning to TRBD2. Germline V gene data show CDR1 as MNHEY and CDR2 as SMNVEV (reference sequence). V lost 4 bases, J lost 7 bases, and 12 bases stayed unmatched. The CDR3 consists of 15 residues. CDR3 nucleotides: TGTGCCAGCAGTTCCCCGACTAGCGTACCAGAGGAGCAGTACTTC. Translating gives CASSSPTSVPEEQYF.

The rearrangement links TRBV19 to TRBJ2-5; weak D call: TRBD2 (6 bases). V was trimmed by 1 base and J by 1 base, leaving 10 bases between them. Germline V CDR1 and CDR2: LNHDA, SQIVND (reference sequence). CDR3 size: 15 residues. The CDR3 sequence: CASSIAEGLQETQYF. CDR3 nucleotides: TGTGCCAGTAGTATAGCGGAGGGTCTCCAAGAGACCCAGTACTTC.

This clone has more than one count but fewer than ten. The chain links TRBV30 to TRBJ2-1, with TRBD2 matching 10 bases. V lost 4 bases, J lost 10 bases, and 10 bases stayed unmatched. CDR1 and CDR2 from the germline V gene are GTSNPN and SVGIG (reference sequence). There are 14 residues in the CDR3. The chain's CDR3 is CAWKSSSGRGEQFF. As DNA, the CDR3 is TGTGCCTGGAAGAGTTCTAGCGGGAGAGGGGAGCAGTTCTTC.

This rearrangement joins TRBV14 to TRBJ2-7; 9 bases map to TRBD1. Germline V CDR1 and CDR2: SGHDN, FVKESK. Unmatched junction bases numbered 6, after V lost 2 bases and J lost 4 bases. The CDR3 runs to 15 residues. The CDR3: CASSQMGQGMYEQYF. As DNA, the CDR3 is TGTGCCAGCAGCCAAATGGGACAGGGAATGTACGAGCAGTACTTC.

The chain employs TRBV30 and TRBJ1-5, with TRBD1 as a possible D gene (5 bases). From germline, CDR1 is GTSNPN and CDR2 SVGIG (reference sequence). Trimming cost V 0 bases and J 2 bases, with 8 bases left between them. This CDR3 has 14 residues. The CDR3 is CAWSVDRGNQPQHF. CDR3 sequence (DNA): TGTGCCTGGAGTGTCGACAGAGGCAATCAGCCCCAGCATTTT.

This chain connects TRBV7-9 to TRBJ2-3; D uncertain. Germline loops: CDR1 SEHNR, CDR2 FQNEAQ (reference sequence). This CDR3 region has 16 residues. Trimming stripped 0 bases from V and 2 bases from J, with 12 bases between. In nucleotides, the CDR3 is TGTGCCAGCAGCTTAGCGGCGAGCGCAACCACAGATACGCAGTATTTT. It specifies CASSLAASATTDTQYF.